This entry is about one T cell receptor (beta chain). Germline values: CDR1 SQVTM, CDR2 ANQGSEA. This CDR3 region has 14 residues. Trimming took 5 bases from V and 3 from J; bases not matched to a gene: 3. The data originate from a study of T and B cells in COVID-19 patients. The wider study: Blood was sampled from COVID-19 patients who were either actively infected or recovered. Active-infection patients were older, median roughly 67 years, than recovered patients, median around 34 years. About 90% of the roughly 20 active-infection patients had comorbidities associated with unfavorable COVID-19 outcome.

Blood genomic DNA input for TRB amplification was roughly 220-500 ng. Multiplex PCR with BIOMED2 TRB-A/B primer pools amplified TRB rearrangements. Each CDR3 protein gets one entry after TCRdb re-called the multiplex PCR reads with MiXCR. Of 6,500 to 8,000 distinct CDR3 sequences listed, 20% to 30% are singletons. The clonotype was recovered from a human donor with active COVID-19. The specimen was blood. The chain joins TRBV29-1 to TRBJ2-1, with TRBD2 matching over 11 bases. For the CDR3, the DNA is TGCAGCGTTCCGACTAGCGGGAACTACAATGAGCAGTTCTTC. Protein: CSVPTSGNYNEQFF.